What follows is one TCR beta chain and its context. The data belong to a study of T cell changes during pregnancy in multiple sclerosis. There are 14 residues in the CDR3. Trimming took 4 bases from V and 6 from J, leaving 15 bases between them. Germline CDR1 is MNHNS and CDR2 is SASEGT. Using immunoSEQ multiplex PCR, the repertoire was profiled, and TCRdb retains in-frame clones only, with some absent. The sample has around 75,000 clones; 94% are singletons. The V gene is TRBV6-1, the J gene TRBJ1-1; D is perhaps TRBD1 (5 bases). The TCR sequence derives from a female donor with multiple sclerosis, enrolled in a pregnancy study. This specimen was CD4+ T cells from peripheral blood mononuclear cells, taken after pregnancy. The CDR3 sequence is CASSALRTIAEAFF. In DNA form, the CDR3 reads TGTGCCAGCAGTGCACTAAGGACAATCGCTGAAGCTTTCTTT.